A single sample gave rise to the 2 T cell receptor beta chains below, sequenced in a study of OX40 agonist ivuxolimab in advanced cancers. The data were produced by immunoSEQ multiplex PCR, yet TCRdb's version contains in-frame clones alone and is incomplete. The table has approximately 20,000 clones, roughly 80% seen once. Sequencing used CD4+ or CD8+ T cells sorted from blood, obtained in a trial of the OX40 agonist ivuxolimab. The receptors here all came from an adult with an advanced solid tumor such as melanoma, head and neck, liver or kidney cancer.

The CDR3 region is CASSQAPDYEQYF. For the CDR3, the DNA is TGTGCCAGCAGCCAAGCTCCGGACTACGAGCAGTACTTC. The chain links TRBV4-2 to TRBJ2-7; D ambiguous. This CDR3 region has 13 residues. The V end was cut by 1 base, the J end by 3 bases, with 7 bases between. CDR1 and CDR2 (germline): LGHNA, YNFKEQ.

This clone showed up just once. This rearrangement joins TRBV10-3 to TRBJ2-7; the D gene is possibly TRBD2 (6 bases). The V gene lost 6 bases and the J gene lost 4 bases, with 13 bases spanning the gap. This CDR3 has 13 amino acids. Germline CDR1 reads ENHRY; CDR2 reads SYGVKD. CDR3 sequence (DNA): TGTGCCATCAGGGACTACACCGCGTACGAGCAGTACTTC. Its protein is CAIRDYTAYEQYF.